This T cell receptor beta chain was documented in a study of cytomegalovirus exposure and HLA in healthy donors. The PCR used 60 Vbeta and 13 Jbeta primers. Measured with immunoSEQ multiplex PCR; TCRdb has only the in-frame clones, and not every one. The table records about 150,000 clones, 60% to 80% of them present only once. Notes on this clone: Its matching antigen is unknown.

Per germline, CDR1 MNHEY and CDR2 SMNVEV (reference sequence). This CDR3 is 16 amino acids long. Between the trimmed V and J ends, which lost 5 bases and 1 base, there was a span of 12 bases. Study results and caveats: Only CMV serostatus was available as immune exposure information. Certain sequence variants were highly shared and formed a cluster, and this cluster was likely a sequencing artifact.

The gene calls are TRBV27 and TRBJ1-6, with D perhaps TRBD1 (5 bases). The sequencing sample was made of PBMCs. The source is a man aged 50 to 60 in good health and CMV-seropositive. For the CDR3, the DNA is TGTGCCAGCAGTCCCCAACAGGCGTCCTATAATTCACCCCTCCACTTT. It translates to CASSPQQASYNSPLHF.